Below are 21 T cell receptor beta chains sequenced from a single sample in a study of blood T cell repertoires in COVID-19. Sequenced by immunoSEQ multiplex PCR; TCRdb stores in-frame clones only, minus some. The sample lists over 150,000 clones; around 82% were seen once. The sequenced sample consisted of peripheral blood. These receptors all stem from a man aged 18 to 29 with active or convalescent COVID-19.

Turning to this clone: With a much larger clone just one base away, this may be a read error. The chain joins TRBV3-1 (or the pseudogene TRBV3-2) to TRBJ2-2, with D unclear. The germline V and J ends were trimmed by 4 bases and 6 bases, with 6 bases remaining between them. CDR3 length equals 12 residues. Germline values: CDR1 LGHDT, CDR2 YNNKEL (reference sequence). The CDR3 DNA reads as TGTGCCAGCAGCCTGCGAGCCGGGGAGCTGTTTTTT. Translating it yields CASSLRAGELFF.

As DNA, the CDR3 is TGTGCCAGCAGCTTAGCGGGAGGAGTTTATGGCTACACCTTC. Translated: CASSLAGGVYGYTF. The gene calls are TRBV7-9 and TRBJ1-2; D is unclear. CDR1 is SEHNR and CDR2 is FQNEAQ in the germline V gene (reference sequence). V was trimmed by 0 bases and J by 5 bases, leaving 10 bases between them. This CDR3 spans 14 amino acids.

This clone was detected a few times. The CDR3: CASTGLARETQYF. CDR3 in DNA: TGTGCCAGCACGGGGCTAGCGCGAGAGACCCAGTACTTC. The chain couples TRBV2 to TRBJ2-5, with D possibly matching TRBD2 (6 bases). The CDR3 is 13 amino acids. Trimming left V 7 bases short and J 4 bases short, with 13 bases between. The germline gives CDR1 SNHLY, CDR2 FYNNEI.

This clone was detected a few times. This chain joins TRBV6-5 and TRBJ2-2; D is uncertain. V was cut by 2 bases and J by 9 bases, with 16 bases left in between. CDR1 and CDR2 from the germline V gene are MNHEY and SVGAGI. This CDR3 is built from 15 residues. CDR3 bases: TGTGCCAGCAGTTACGAGTTGGTTGGGCCCCGGGAGCTGTTTTTT. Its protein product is CASSYELVGPRELFF.

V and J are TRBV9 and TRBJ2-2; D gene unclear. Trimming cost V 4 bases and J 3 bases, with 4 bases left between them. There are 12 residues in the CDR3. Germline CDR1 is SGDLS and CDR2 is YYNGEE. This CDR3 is CASSLYTGELFF. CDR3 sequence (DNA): TGTGCCAGCAGCTTATACACCGGGGAGCTGTTTTTT.

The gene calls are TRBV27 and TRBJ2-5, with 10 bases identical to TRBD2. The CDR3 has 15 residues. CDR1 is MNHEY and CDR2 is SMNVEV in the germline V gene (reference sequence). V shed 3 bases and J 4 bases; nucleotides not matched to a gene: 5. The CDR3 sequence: CASSFGASGRETQYF. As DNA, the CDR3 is TGTGCCAGCAGTTTCGGGGCTAGCGGGAGAGAGACCCAGTACTTC.

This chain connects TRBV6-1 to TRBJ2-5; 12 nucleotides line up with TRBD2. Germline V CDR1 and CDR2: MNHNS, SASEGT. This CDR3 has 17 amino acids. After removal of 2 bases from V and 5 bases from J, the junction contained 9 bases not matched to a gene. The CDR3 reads CASSELLTSGGRETQYF. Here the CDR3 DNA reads TGTGCCAGCAGTGAACTGCTGACTAGCGGGGGACGGGAGACCCAGTACTTC.

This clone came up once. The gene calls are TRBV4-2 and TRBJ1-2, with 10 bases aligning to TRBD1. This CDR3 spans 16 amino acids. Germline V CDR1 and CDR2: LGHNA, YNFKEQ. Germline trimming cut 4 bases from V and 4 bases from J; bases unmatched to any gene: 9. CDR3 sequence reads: CASSPDRGRDRYGYTF. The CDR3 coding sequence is TGTGCCAGCAGCCCTGACAGGGGGCGGGACCGCTATGGCTACACCTTC.

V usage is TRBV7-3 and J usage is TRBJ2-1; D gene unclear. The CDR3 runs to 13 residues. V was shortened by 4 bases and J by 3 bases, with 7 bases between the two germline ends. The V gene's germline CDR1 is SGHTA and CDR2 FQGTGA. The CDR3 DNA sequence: TGTGCCAGCAGCTACGACATCTACAATGAGCAGTTCTTC. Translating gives CASSYDIYNEQFF.

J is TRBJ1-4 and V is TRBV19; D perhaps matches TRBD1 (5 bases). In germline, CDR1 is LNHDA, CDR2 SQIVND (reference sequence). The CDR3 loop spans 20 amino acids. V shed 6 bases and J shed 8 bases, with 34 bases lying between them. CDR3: CASRVNKGFWAEPAREKLFF. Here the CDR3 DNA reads TGTGCCAGTAGAGTTAATAAGGGGTTTTGGGCAGAACCGGCGAGGGAAAAACTGTTTTTT.

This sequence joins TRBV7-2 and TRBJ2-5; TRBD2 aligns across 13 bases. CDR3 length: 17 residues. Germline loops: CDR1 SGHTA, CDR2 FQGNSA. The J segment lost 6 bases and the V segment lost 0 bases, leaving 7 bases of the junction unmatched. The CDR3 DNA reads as TGTGCCAGCAGCTTAGCGAGGACTAGCGGGAGTATAAAGACCCAGTACTTC. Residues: CASSLARTSGSIKTQYF.

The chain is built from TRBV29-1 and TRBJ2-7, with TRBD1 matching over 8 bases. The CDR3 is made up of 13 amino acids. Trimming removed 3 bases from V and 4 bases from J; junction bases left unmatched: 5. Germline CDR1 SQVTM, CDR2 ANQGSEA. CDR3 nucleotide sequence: TGCAGCGTTGAGGGGACAGGTGTATACGAGCAGTACTTC. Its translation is CSVEGTGVYEQYF.

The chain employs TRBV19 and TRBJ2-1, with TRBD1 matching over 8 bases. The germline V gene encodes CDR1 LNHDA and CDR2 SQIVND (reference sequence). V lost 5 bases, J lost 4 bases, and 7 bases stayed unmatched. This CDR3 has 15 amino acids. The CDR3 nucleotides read TGTGCCAGTAGTCGGACAGGGCGAAGTTACAATGAGCAGTTCTTC. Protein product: CASSRTGRSYNEQFF.

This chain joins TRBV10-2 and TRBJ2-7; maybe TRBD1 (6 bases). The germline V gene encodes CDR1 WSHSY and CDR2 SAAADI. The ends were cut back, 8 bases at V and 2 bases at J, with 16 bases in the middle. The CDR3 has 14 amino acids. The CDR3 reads CASAEQTGPYEQYF. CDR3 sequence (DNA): TGCGCCAGCGCAGAACAGACAGGACCCTACGAGCAGTACTTC.

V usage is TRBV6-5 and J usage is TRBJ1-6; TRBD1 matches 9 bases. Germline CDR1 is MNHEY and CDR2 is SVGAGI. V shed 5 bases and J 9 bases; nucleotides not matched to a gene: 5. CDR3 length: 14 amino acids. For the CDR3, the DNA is TGTGCCAGCAGTCGACAGGGGGTACGTTCACCCCTCCACTTT. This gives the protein CASSRQGVRSPLHF.

CDR3 residues: CASSQGDSGTTIHYEQYF. CDR3 nucleotides: TGCGCCAGCAGCCAAGGGGACTCTGGGACTACGATACACTACGAGCAGTACTTC. The rearrangement uses TRBV4-1 and TRBJ2-7, with TRBD2 identical over 7 bases. Germline values: CDR1 MGHRA, CDR2 YSYEKL. CDR3 length: 18 amino acids. J gave up 3 bases and V 1 base, and 15 bases lay outside the gene matches.

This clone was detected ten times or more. DNA for the CDR3: TGTGCCAGCAGCCCGAGACTAGCGGGACTTGTGGAGACCCAGTACTTC. Residues: CASSPRLAGLVETQYF. The rearrangement uses TRBV9 and TRBJ2-5; 11 nucleotides align to TRBD2. The germline V gene encodes CDR1 SGDLS and CDR2 YYNGEE. There are 16 residues in the CDR3. Unmatched junction bases numbered 10, after V lost 4 bases and J lost 5 bases.

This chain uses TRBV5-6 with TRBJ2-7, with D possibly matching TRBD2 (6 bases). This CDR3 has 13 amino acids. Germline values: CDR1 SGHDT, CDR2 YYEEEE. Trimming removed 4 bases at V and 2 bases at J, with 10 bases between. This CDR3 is CASSRGLAYEQYF. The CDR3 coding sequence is TGTGCCAGCAGCCGGGGGTTGGCCTACGAGCAGTACTTC.

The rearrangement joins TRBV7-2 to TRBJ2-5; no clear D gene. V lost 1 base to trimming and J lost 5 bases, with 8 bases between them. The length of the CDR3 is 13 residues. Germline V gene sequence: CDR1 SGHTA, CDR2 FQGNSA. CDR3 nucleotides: TGTGCCAGCAGCTTAGTTCCGGAGGAGACCCAGTACTTC. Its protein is CASSLVPEETQYF.

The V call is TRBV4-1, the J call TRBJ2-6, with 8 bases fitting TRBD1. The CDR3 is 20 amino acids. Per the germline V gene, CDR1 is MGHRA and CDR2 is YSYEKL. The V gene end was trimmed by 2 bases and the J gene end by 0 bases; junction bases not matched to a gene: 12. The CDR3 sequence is CASSQPRQGRVSSGANVLTF. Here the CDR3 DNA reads TGCGCCAGCAGCCAACCCAGACAGGGGCGAGTGAGCTCTGGGGCCAACGTCCTGACTTTC.

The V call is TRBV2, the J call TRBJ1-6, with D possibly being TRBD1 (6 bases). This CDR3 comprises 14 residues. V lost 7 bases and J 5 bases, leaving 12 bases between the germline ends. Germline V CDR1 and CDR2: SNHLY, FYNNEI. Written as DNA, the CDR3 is TGTGCCAGCACCCCGGACAGCGATAATTCACCCCTCCACTTT. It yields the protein CASTPDSDNSPLHF.